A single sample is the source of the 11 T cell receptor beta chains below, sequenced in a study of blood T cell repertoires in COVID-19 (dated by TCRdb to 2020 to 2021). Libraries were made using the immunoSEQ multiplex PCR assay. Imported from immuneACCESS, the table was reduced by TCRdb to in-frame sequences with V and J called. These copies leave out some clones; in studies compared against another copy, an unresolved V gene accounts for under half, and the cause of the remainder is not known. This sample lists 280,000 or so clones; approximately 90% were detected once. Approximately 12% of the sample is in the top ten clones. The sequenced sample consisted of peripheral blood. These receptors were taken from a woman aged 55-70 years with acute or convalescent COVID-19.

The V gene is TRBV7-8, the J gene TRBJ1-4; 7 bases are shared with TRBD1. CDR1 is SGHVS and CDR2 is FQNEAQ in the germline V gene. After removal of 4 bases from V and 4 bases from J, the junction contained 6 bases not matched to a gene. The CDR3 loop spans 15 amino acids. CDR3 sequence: CASSSTGAFNEKLFF. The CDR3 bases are TGTGCCAGCAGCTCAACAGGGGCCTTTAATGAAAAACTGTTTTTT.

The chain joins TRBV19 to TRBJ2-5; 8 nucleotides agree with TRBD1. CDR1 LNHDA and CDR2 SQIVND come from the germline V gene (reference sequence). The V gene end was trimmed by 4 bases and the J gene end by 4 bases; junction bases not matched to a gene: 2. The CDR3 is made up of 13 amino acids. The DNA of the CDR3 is TGTGCCAGTAGTAGTGACAGGGGAGAGACCCAGTACTTC. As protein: CASSSDRGETQYF. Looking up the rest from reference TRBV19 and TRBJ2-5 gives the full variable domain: DGGITQSPKYLFRKEGQNVTLSCEQNLNHDAMYWYRQDPGQGLRLIYYSQIVNDFQKGDIAEGYSVSREKKESFPLTVTSAQKNPTAFYLCASSSDRGETQYFGPGTRLLVL.

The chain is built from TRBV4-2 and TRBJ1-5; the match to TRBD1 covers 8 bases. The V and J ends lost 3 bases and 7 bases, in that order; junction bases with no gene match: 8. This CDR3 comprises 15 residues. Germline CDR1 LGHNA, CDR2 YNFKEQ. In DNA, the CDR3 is TGTGCCAGCAGCCATAATACAGGGGGTGGCCAGCCCCAGCATTTT. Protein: CASSHNTGGGQPQHF.

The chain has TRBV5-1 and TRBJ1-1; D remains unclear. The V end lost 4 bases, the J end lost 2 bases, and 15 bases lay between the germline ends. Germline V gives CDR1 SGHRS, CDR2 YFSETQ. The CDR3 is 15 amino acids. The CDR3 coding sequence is TGCGCCAGCAGCCCAGGTAGAGTGTCTAACACTGAAGCTTTCTTT. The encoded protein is CASSPGRVSNTEAFF.

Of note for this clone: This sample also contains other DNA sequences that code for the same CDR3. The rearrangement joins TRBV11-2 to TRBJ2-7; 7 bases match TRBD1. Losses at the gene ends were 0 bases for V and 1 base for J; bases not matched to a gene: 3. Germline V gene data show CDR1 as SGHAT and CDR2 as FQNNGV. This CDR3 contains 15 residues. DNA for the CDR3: TGTGCCAGCAGCTTAGAAGCAGGGGGTTCCTACGAGCAGTACTTC. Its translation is CASSLEAGGSYEQYF.

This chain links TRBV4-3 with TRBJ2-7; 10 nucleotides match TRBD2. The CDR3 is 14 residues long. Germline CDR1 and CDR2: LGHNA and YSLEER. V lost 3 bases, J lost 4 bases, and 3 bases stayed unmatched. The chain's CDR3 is CASSQGLARYEQYF. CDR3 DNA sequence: TGCGCCAGCAGCCAGGGACTAGCGAGGTACGAGCAGTACTTC.

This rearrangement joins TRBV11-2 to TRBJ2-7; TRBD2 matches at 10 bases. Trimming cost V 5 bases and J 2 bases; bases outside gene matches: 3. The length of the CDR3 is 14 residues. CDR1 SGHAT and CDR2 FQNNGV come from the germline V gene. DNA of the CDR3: TGTGCCAGCAGCCCGGGACTAGCGACCTACGAGCAGTACTTC. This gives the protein CASSPGLATYEQYF.

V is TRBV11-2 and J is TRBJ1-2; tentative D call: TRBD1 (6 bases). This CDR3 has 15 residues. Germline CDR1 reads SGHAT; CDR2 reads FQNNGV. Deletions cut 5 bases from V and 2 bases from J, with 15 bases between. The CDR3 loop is CASSPGTRRNYGYTF. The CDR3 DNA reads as TGTGCCAGCAGCCCAGGGACACGGAGAAACTATGGCTACACCTTC.

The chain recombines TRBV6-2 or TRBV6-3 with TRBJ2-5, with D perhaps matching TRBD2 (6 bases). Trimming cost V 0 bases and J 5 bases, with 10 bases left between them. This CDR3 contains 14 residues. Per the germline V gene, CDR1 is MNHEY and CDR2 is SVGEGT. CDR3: CASSYSKAGETQYF. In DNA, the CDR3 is TGTGCCAGCAGTTACTCGAAGGCGGGGGAGACCCAGTACTTC.

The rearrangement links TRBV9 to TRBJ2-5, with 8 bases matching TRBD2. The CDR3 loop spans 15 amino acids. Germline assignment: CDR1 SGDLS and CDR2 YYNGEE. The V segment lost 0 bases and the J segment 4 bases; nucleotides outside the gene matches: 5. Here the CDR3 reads CASSVGNSGVETQYF. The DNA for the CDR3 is TGTGCCAGCAGCGTAGGGAATAGCGGGGTAGAGACCCAGTACTTC.

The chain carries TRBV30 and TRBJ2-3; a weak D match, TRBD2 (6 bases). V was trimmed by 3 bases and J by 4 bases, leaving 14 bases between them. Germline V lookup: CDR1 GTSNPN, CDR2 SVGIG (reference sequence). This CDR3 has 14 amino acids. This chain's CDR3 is CAWRTSTASDTQYF. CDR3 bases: TGTGCCTGGAGAACTAGCACAGCGTCAGATACGCAGTATTTT.